These T cell receptor beta chains were read from a single sample in a study of T cells in Graves' hyperthyroidism and ophthalmopathy. Each CDR3 protein is one row after TCRdb ran MiXCR on the multiplex PCR reads. The sample holds tens of thousands of distinct CDR3 sequences, approximately 58% seen once. Sequencing input: peripheral blood or thyroid tissue (not recorded which). The receptors shown here come from a man aged 18 to 30 with Graves' hyperthyroidism. Both conserved end residues are part of each CDR3. The D gene is left open where the match is weak. Size values are once, few and many counts, or a class for expanded clones, and some rows have none.

D: -
J: TRBJ1-2
V: TRBV2
size: -
DNA: TGTGCCAGCAGTGCCGACCTCTATGGCTACACCTTC
CDR3: CASSADLYGYTF

D: -
J: TRBJ2-5
V: TRBV7-3
size: many
DNA: TGTGCCAGCAGCCCAACAGGCCCGGAGGTCCTGGGGGAGACCCAGTACTTC
CDR3: CASSPTGPEVLGETQYF

D: -
J: TRBJ1-2
V: TRBV5-5
size: medium-sized
DNA: TGTGCCAGCAGCGACGGGTATGGCTACACCTTC
CDR3: CASSDGYGYTF

D: TRBD1
J: TRBJ2-7
V: TRBV7-9
size: few
DNA: TGTGCCAGCAGCTACGACAGGGCGTACGAGCAGTACTTC
CDR3: CASSYDRAYEQYF

D: -
J: TRBJ2-3
V: TRBV20-1
size: many
DNA: TGCAGTACCAACTATTTGGCCGTGCAGACAGATACGCAGTATTTT
CDR3: CSTNYLAVQTDTQYF

D: -
J: TRBJ1-2
V: TRBV13
size: -
DNA: TGTGCCAGCAGCTTAGGTCTCGGAGCAACCTATGGCTACACCTTC
CDR3: CASSLGLGATYGYTF

D: TRBD1
J: TRBJ2-7
V: TRBV7-8
size: -
DNA: TGTGCCAGCAGGTCTGGGACAGGGGGTTGGAAAAGCTCCTACGAGCAGTACTTC
CDR3: CASRSGTGGWKSSYEQYF

D: TRBD2
J: TRBJ2-7
V: TRBV7-2
size: many
DNA: TGTGCCAGCAGCTTCTCGGGACTAGCGGCATACGAGCAGTACTTC
CDR3: CASSFSGLAAYEQYF

D: TRBD1
J: TRBJ2-2
V: TRBV7-9
size: -
DNA: TGTGCCAGCAGCTTCGGGACAGGGTCCACCGGGGAGCTGTTTTTT
CDR3: CASSFGTGSTGELFF

D: TRBD2
J: TRBJ2-2
V: TRBV19
size: many
DNA: TGTGCCAGTAGTACCCCTGGCCGGGGGGTTACCGGGGAGCTGTTTTTT
CDR3: CASSTPGRGVTGELFF

D: -
J: TRBJ1-2
V: TRBV19
size: -
DNA: TGTGCCAGTAGTATGTTCCGGGCATGGGACTATGGCTACACCTTC
CDR3: CASSMFRAWDYGYTF

D: TRBD1
J: TRBJ2-5
V: TRBV7-8
size: -
DNA: TGTGCCAGCAGCGAAAGACAGGGGGGCGAGACCCAGTACTTC
CDR3: CASSERQGGETQYF

D: -
J: TRBJ1-1
V: TRBV5-1
size: -
DNA: TGCGCCAGCAGCTTGATGGATGTGAACACTGAAGCTTTCTTT
CDR3: CASSLMDVNTEAFF

D: TRBD1
J: TRBJ2-5
V: TRBV28
size: many
DNA: TGTGCCAGCAGTTACCGGGACAGGGTCGAAGAGACCCAGTACTTC
CDR3: CASSYRDRVEETQYF

D: TRBD1
J: TRBJ2-5
V: TRBV7-4
size: once
DNA: TGTGCCAGCAGCTTCCCCAGAAGACGAGGGGGACAGGAGACCCAGTACTTC
CDR3: CASSFPRRRGGQETQYF

D: -
J: TRBJ1-2
V: TRBV12-3/TRBV12-4
size: -
DNA: TGTGCCAGCAGTTTGGGGTTAGACAGGCGATATGGCTACACCTTC
CDR3: CASSLGLDRRYGYTF

D: TRBD2
J: TRBJ2-5
V: TRBV20-1
size: few
DNA: TGCAGTGCCTTCGGGGGGGGGGAGACCCAGTACTTC
CDR3: CSAFGGGETQYF

D: -
J: TRBJ2-5
V: TRBV10-2
size: -
DNA: TGCGCCAGCAGTGAGGGCCAGGGGACCCAGTACTTC
CDR3: CASSEGQGTQYF

D: -
J: TRBJ1-5
V: TRBV27
size: many
DNA: TGTGCCAGCAGTCCCCTAGTTTCGGGCAAATATAGCAATCAGCCCCAGCATTTT
CDR3: CASSPLVSGKYSNQPQHF

D: -
J: TRBJ2-6
V: TRBV7-8
size: -
DNA: TGTGCCAGCAGGCGGACAGTCTCTGGGGCCAACGTCCTGACTTTC
CDR3: CASRRTVSGANVLTF

D: -
J: TRBJ1-1
V: TRBV6-2/TRBV6-3
size: many
DNA: TGTGCCAGCAGTTACGTCGGGGGGGAAGCTTTCTTT
CDR3: CASSYVGGEAFF

D: TRBD2
J: TRBJ2-7
V: TRBV20-1
size: -
DNA: TGCAGTGCCGCTAGCGGGAGTAGTGAGCAGTACTTC
CDR3: CSAASGSSEQYF

D: TRBD2
J: TRBJ2-7
V: TRBV4-3
size: many
DNA: TGCGCCAGCAGCCAAGGACTAGCGGGGGATTACGAGCAGTACTTC
CDR3: CASSQGLAGDYEQYF

D: -
J: TRBJ1-6
V: TRBV5-1
size: -
DNA: TGCGCCAGCAGCCCCGGAAGGGATTCACCCCTCCACTTT
CDR3: CASSPGRDSPLHF

D: TRBD2
J: TRBJ2-3
V: TRBV20-1
size: many
DNA: TGCAGTGCTAGTGTGCCTAGCGGGAGGGGGACAGATACGCAGTATTTT
CDR3: CSASVPSGRGTDTQYF

D: TRBD1
J: TRBJ1-2
V: TRBV7-6
size: -
DNA: TGTGCCAGCACCTTAAGGGACAGCCTCTATGGCTACACCTTC
CDR3: CASTLRDSLYGYTF

D: -
J: TRBJ1-1
V: TRBV2
size: -
DNA: TGTGCCAGCAGTGATGGGGCACTGAACACTGAAGCTCTCTTT
CDR3: CASSDGALNTEALF

D: -
J: TRBJ2-5
V: TRBV7-6
size: few
DNA: TGTGCAGCAGGGGAGACCCAGTACTTC
CDR3: CAAGETQYF

D: TRBD2
J: TRBJ2-5
V: TRBV9
size: medium-sized
DNA: TGTGCCAGCAGCGTAGGGGCTAGCGGGAGTGGTACGGAGACCCAGTACTTC
CDR3: CASSVGASGSGTETQYF

D: -
J: TRBJ2-2
V: TRBV10-3
size: -
DNA: TGTGCCATCAGAGGGGTAGCCGGGGAGCTGTTTTTT
CDR3: CAIRGVAGELFF